These 13 T cell receptor beta chains were sequenced from one sample in a study of T cell responses to AZD1222 COVID-19 vaccine. TCRdb's table, derived via immunoSEQ multiplex PCR, lists solely in-frame clones and lacks some. There are some 60,000 clones in the sample; roughly 80% occur only once, and under 4.5% lies in the top ten. The specimen comprised peripheral blood, sampled 28 days after the second AZD1222 dose. These receptors were obtained from an adult who received the AZD1222 COVID-19 vaccine.

This chain links TRBV24-1 with TRBJ1-2; D perhaps matches TRBD1 (6 bases). This CDR3 comprises 14 residues. Germline assignment: CDR1 KGHDR and CDR2 SFDVKD. V was cut by 3 bases and J by 6 bases, with 13 bases left in between. The CDR3 sequence is CATSDGGAYNGYTF. CDR3 bases: TGTGCCACCAGTGATGGGGGGGCGTATAATGGCTACACCTTC.

V usage is TRBV18 and J usage is TRBJ1-1, with 7 bases lining up with TRBD1. CDR3 length: 16 residues. Per germline, CDR1 KGHSH and CDR2 LQKENI. The V and J ends lost 4 bases and 1 base, in that order; junction bases with no gene match: 9. CDR3 in amino acids: CASSQSAGQTNTEAFF. CDR3 in DNA: TGTGCCAGCTCACAATCCGCGGGACAGACGAACACTGAAGCTTTCTTT.

J is TRBJ1-5 and V is TRBV28, with a weak D call TRBD1 (5 bases). V was cut by 6 bases and J by 6 bases, with 18 bases left in between. From germline, CDR1 is MDHEN and CDR2 SYDVKM. The CDR3 runs 15 residues. Here the CDR3 DNA reads TGTGCCAGCAGCCGCCCTGGGACCTTCGGTCAGCCCCAGCATTTT. Translated, it gives CASSRPGTFGQPQHF. Full variable domain (rest looked up from reference TRBV28 and TRBJ1-5): DVKVTQSSRYLVKRTGEKVFLECVQDMDHENMFWYRQDPGLGLRLIYFSYDVKMKEKGDIPEGYSVSREKKERFSLILESASTNQTSMYLCASSRPGTFGQPQHFGDGTRLSIL.

This clone was counted a few times. The chain combines TRBV19 with TRBJ1-6; TRBD1 is a possible D gene (6 bases). The germline gives CDR1 LNHDA, CDR2 SQIVND (reference sequence). The ends were cut back, 6 bases at V and 0 bases at J, with 21 bases in the middle. The CDR3 runs to 19 residues. The DNA for the CDR3 is TGTGCCAGTAGCCCAACCTCAGGGGCCCCTAGCTCCTATAATTCACCCCTCCACTTT. Amino acids: CASSPTSGAPSSYNSPLHF.

This clone is a singleton in its sample. V gene TRBV7-2 combines with J gene TRBJ1-2; the D gene is possibly TRBD1 (5 bases). Germline V gene data show CDR1 as SGHTA and CDR2 as FQGNSA. The V and J ends lost 2 bases and 6 bases respectively, with 10 bases between them. CDR3 length: 13 residues. The CDR3 region has the DNA TGTGCCAGCAGCTTACAGGGTCTGGATGGCTACACCTTC. Its protein is CASSLQGLDGYTF.

The chain couples TRBV2 to TRBJ2-2; a possible D gene is TRBD2 (6 bases). The V end was cut by 4 bases, the J end by 2 bases, with 11 bases between. Per the germline V gene, CDR1 is SNHLY and CDR2 is FYNNEI. The CDR3 length is 15 residues. The CDR3 is CASSVLGGNTGELFF. The CDR3 region has the DNA TGTGCCAGCAGTGTCCTCGGGGGAAACACCGGGGAGCTGTTTTTT.

V usage is TRBV6-6 and J usage is TRBJ1-3, with 10 bases identical to TRBD1. CDR3 size: 15 residues. Trimming took 6 bases from V and 7 from J; bases not matched to a gene: 9. The germline gives CDR1 MNHNY, CDR2 SVGAGI (reference sequence). CDR3 protein: CASSPGQGVGNTIYF. Here the CDR3 DNA reads TGTGCCAGCAGCCCCGGACAGGGGGTAGGGAACACCATATATTTT.

This sequence joins TRBV7-2 and TRBJ1-2, with 8 bases identical to TRBD1. In germline, CDR1 is SGHTA, CDR2 FQGNSA. The CDR3 covers 15 residues. V gave up 5 bases and J gave up 4 bases; unmatched junction bases: 9. As DNA, the CDR3 is TGTGCCAGCAGCCCAGGACAGGGTGAGGCCTATGGCTACACCTTC. This sequence encodes CASSPGQGEAYGYTF.

The chain couples TRBV9 to TRBJ2-7; possible D gene TRBD1, 7 bases. This CDR3 spans 16 amino acids. The V end was cut by 0 bases, the J end by 6 bases, with 19 bases between. Germline V gene data show CDR1 as SGDLS and CDR2 as YYNGEE. The DNA for the CDR3 is TGTGCCAGCAGCGTAGGCGGCGCAGGGGGGTTATCCGAGCAGTACTTC. This gives the protein CASSVGGAGGLSEQYF.

This clone was recorded a few times. The chain carries TRBV10-2 and TRBJ2-1; a weak D match, TRBD1 (5 bases). V gave up 5 bases and J gave up 0 bases, with 20 bases separating them. Looked up from germline, CDR1 is WSHSY and CDR2 is SAAADI. The CDR3 has 18 residues. Here the CDR3 reads CASSRQTDLLSSYNEQFF. In nucleotides, the CDR3 is TGCGCCAGCAGTCGTCAGACAGACCTTCTGAGCTCCTACAATGAGCAGTTCTTC.

V gene TRBV5-1 combines with J gene TRBJ2-3; D is uncertain. The CDR3 has 14 residues. Trimming removed 3 bases at V and 1 base at J, with 9 bases between. Germline values: CDR1 SGHRS, CDR2 YFSETQ. The CDR3 is CASSSISGTDTQYF. As DNA, the CDR3 is TGCGCCAGCAGCTCTATCAGCGGCACAGATACGCAGTATTTT. Full variable domain (remainder filled in from reference TRBV5-1 and TRBJ2-3): KAGVTQTPRYLIKTRGQQVTLSCSPISGHRSVSWYQQTPGQGLQFLFEYFSETQRNKGNFPGRFSGRQFSNSRSEMNVSTLELGDSALYLCASSSISGTDTQYFGPGTRLTVL.

The chain combines TRBV19 with TRBJ2-2, with a weak D call TRBD1 (7 bases). The CDR3 loop spans 14 amino acids. V was pared by 4 bases and J by 6 bases, with 12 bases between. Germline CDR1 is LNHDA and CDR2 is SQIVND (reference sequence). DNA for the CDR3: TGTGCCAGTAGTAGCACAGGGGAGGCCGGGGAGCTGTTTTTT. Translated: CASSSTGEAGELFF.

This chain joins TRBV5-4 and TRBJ1-2, with D hard to call. The CDR3 has 16 amino acids. V lost 3 bases, J lost 4 bases, and 19 bases lay in between. Germline V gene sequence: CDR1 SGHNT, CDR2 YYREEE (reference sequence). CDR3 sequence: CASSSASDMWGYGYTF. The CDR3 DNA sequence: TGTGCCAGCAGCTCTGCCTCAGATATGTGGGGCTATGGCTACACCTTC.